This T cell receptor (beta chain) was identified during a study of human T cells and chemical hapten exposure (dated by TCRdb to the early 2020s). Looking at the study overall: For sensitization, 2% DPC in acetone was applied to a 2 cm by 2 cm area of upper inner arm skin. Blood samples were taken from patients before sensitization (week 0) and at 2, 6 and about 24 weeks after DPC sensitization. In alopecia patients, the study followed how the peripheral blood TCR repertoire changed in vivo over primary and secondary sensitization to diphenylcyclopropenone (DPC), a hapten. Alopecia areata with under or over 50% scalp involvement, alopecia totalis and alopecia universalis were represented in the patient cohort, which was mostly female. Patch testing was performed on the upper back with Finn chambers containing 0.01% DPC, and the patch tests were scored after 6 days according to International Contact Dermatitis Research Group standards. Throughout the study period of roughly five months, patients also received therapeutic DPC doses to the scalp every week. For TCR sequencing, blood came from twenty-nine alopecia patients at anywhere from one to four time points (pre-sensitization, 2, 6 and 24 weeks). The libraries were sequenced as a pool, and the TCR yield per sample differed mostly because of small variations in library volumes within the pool.

The intended sense of this specimen's time point label: pre-sensitization, week 0. The treatment or condition label for this specimen denotes: therapeutic diphenylcyclopropenone sensitization with weekly scalp DPC. At each patch-test visit, blood was drawn before the patch test was applied. Patients were eligible if aged 18 to 70, diagnosed with alopecia and judged suitable for DPC therapy, and pregnant patients were excluded. Total RNA was isolated from unfractionated whole blood collected in Tempus Blood RNA tubes. V drops 3 bases and J drops 1 base, leaving 12 bases in between. The germline V gene provides CDR1 LGHNA and CDR2 YSLEER. The CDR3 covers 15 residues, taking in both the cysteine and the phenylalanine. CDR3 DNA is the only sequence kept; it has 45 bases, read in frame from the first base. The paper as a whole reports these results and caveats: Compared with pre-sensitization or healthy control sets, expanded TCRs formed significantly more large CDR3 similarity clusters, which is consistent with antigen-driven responses. DPC sensitization did not change the number of TCRs with a frequency above 1 in 1000, and there was no evidence of changes in global repertoire structure. After repeated subsampling, the strength of the expansion versus patch-test correlation and the threshold at which it became significant changed. Because all patients had alopecia, a presumed autoimmune disease, the immune response of the patients might differ from that of healthy individuals. The number of PT1 expanded TCRs positively correlated with patch test score, significant at thresholds 8, 16 and 32 but not 4.

Library preparation was by RACE. Sequencing used a NextSeq 500. Library preparation attached unique molecular identifiers to individual cDNA molecules for quantitative, reproducible TCR counting. For every blood RNA sample, sequencing covered both the TCR alpha and TCR beta chains. Regarding the original processing steps: Samples had a median of around 92,000 TCRs, with a range from about 23,224 to 750,000. V, J and CDR3 annotation of the TCR reads was performed with the Decombinator software suite. Every sample was subsampled to the same number of TCRs (28,000) for the PS versus PT1 abundance plots. Expanded TCRs were defined as absent before sensitization and observed at least eight times at the 2-week time point. TCRdb reworked the public reads: Q25 trimming with fastp, MiXCR clone assembly, productive beta chains retained. Here each entry gathers all rows of one CDR3 protein and keeps the most common genes and DNA. TCRdb, rather than the study authors, made the V and J calls. Present in this sample are some 250,000 distinct CDR3 sequences, just under 8% of which were seen just once. Clones ranked in the top ten supply more than 0.95% of the sample.

This clonotype was seen only a few times. Its antigen remains unidentified. Per-nucleotide qualities are absent, and no much larger clonotype sits a single base away. This receptor was taken from a man younger than 35 with alopecia areata. Some clones in this sample may be carry-over from other donors' samples. The V and J segments used are TRBV4-3 and TRBJ1-1; no confident D gene assignment can be made. The specimen comprised whole blood, sampled in connection with sensitization to the hapten diphenylcyclopropenone (DPC). The DNA sequence reads TGCGCCAGCAGCCAGAGAGGGAGTACGAACACTGAAGCTTTCTTT. Translated, it gives CASSQRGSTNTEAFF.